The present entry profiles one T cell receptor (beta chain) with its context. Its specificity is not known. These data are taken from a study of T cell responses to AZD1222 COVID-19 vaccine. Overall study findings and caveats: Females made up more of the donors, who were largely white British, and clonal diversity may have come out too low. Rises in breadth and depth of Spike-specific TCRs came after two AZD1222 doses.

Some clones are missing from TCRdb's copy, which holds only in-frame ones; the method was immunoSEQ multiplex PCR. Counted here are about 120,000 clones, 70% to 90% occurring once; the ten biggest clones make up roughly 8.4%. V lost 4 bases to trimming and J lost 3 bases, with 7 bases between them. The CDR3 is made up of 13 amino acids. Germline lookup yields CDR1 MGHDK and CDR2 SYGVNS. The material sequenced was peripheral blood, taken on day 0 of AZD1222 vaccination. V gene TRBV25-1 combines with J gene TRBJ1-5; D gene unclear. The receptor was derived from an adult in good health. CDR3 nucleotides: TGTGCCAGCAGTGGACAAAACAATCAGCCCCAGCATTTT. Its protein product is CASSGQNNQPQHF. Drawing the rest from reference TRBV25-1 and TRBJ1-5, the complete variable domain is EADIYQTPRYLVIGTGKKITLECSQTMGHDKMYWYQQDPGMELHLIHYSYGVNSTEKGDLSSESTVSRIRTEHFPLTLESARPSHTSQYLCASSGQNNQPQHFGDGTRLSIL.